The 26 T cell receptor beta chains below were found in one sample sequenced in a study of T cell responses to AZD1222 COVID-19 vaccine (dated by TCRdb to the early 2020s). The library was built by means of the immunoSEQ multiplex PCR assay. Drawn from immuneACCESS, this table holds only the in-frame rearrangements with V and J called that TCRdb kept. Clones are partly lost; checked studies trace under half to an unresolved V gene and leave the rest unexplained. The sample table holds about 150,000 clones, of which under 95% were seen once. The ten top clones hold around 2.1% of the sample. The time point label corresponds to: about 28 days (+/-7) after the second vaccine dose. The specimen was peripheral blood, collected 28 days after the second AZD1222 dose. The receptor set was obtained from an adult who received the AZD1222 COVID-19 vaccine.

The CDR3 here is CASTHKVVSTDTQYF. The CDR3 region has the DNA TGTGCCAGCACACATAAGGTAGTTAGCACAGATACGCAGTATTTT. J is TRBJ2-3 and V is TRBV6-5; no reliable D call. Trimming shortened V by 7 bases and J by 0 bases, and 14 bases separated the two germline ends. This CDR3 spans 15 amino acids. Germline-derived CDR1 and CDR2 are MNHEY and SVGAGI.

The chain has TRBV2 and TRBJ1-1; tentatively, D is TRBD1 (6 bases). Trimming pared 0 bases from V and 5 bases from J, leaving 19 bases between. The germline V gene encodes CDR1 SNHLY and CDR2 FYNNEI. This CDR3 region has 17 residues. CDR3 sequence: CASSEALGGGRGTEAFF. In nucleotides, the CDR3 is TGTGCCAGCAGTGAAGCGCTTGGGGGCGGGCGGGGGACTGAAGCTTTCTTT.

The V and J genes are TRBV25-1 and TRBJ1-2; tentatively, D is TRBD1 (6 bases). V was cut by 5 bases and J by 2 bases, with 6 bases left in between. CDR3 length equals 12 residues. CDR1 is MGHDK, CDR2 SYGVNS, per germline. CDR3 DNA: TGTGCCAGCAGTAGGGGGAACTATGGCTACACCTTC. It is translated as CASSRGNYGYTF.

The V gene is TRBV18, the J gene TRBJ2-2, with 14 positions matching TRBD2. This CDR3 comprises 19 residues. V was clipped by 2 bases and J by 0 bases; unmatched bases: 5. Germline CDR1 is KGHSH and CDR2 is LQKENI. As DNA, the CDR3 is TGTGCCAGCTCACCATGGGGACTAGCGGGGGTCGCGAACACCGGGGAGCTGTTTTTT. As protein: CASSPWGLAGVANTGELFF.

The chain employs TRBV2 and TRBJ1-5; D gene uncertain. CDR1 SNHLY and CDR2 FYNNEI come from the germline V gene. The CDR3 has 11 residues. Trimming took 5 bases from V and 8 from J, leaving 7 bases between them. The CDR3 is CASSLKEPQHF. CDR3 coding DNA: TGTGCCAGCAGTTTGAAGGAGCCCCAGCATTTT.

This chain joins TRBV5-1 and TRBJ2-1; 9 positions agree with TRBD2. The CDR3 runs 14 residues. The junction had 7 bases not matched to a gene; V was cut back by 3 bases and J by 9 bases. The germline CDR1 and CDR2 sequences are SGHRS and YFSETQ. CDR3 protein: CASSWVAGVSEQFF. The CDR3, as DNA: TGCGCCAGCAGCTGGGTAGCGGGAGTGAGTGAGCAGTTCTTC.

This chain joins TRBV19 and TRBJ1-3; D is unresolved. There are 15 residues in the CDR3. Trimming pared 9 bases from V and 4 bases from J, leaving 19 bases between. Germline V gives CDR1 LNHDA, CDR2 SQIVND (reference sequence). CDR3: CASLRHRERGNTIYF. CDR3 bases: TGTGCCAGCCTCCGCCACCGGGAGCGGGGAAACACCATATATTTT. Complete variable domain (other parts from reference TRBV19 and TRBJ1-3): DGGITQSPKYLFRKEGQNVTLSCEQNLNHDAMYWYRQDPGQGLRLIYYSQIVNDFQKGDIAEGYSVSREKKESFPLTVTSAQKNPTAFYLCASLRHRERGNTIYFGEGSWLTVV.

The chain carries TRBV19 and TRBJ1-5; the match to TRBD1 covers 8 bases. The V segment lost 8 bases and the J segment 4 bases; nucleotides outside the gene matches: 7. From germline, CDR1 is LNHDA and CDR2 SQIVND (reference sequence). The CDR3 consists of 14 residues. The CDR3 sequence is CASCDRGLNQPQHF. The DNA for the CDR3 is TGTGCCAGTTGTGACAGGGGCCTGAATCAGCCCCAGCATTTT. The full variable domain, rest sourced from reference TRBV19 and TRBJ1-5, is DGGITQSPKYLFRKEGQNVTLSCEQNLNHDAMYWYRQDPGQGLRLIYYSQIVNDFQKGDIAEGYSVSREKKESFPLTVTSAQKNPTAFYLCASCDRGLNQPQHFGDGTRLSIL.

This chain links TRBV19 with TRBJ1-4, with D maybe TRBD1 (5 bases). The CDR3 loop spans 15 amino acids. V was shortened by 5 bases and J by 0 bases, with 10 bases between the two germline ends. Germline V gene data show CDR1 as LNHDA and CDR2 as SQIVND (reference sequence). The CDR3 loop is CASSQGTSTNEKLFF. CDR3 DNA: TGTGCCAGTAGTCAAGGGACGTCAACTAATGAAAAACTGTTTTTT.

The chain recombines TRBV2 with TRBJ1-4, with D unresolved. The CDR3 runs to 14 residues. Between the trimmed V and J ends, which lost 4 bases and 10 bases, there was a span of 16 bases. Per the germline V gene, CDR1 is SNHLY and CDR2 is FYNNEI. CDR3 protein: CASSAEASVGKLFF. The CDR3 DNA sequence: TGTGCCAGCAGTGCAGAGGCCAGTGTGGGAAAACTGTTTTTT.

V gene TRBV6-2 or TRBV6-3 combines with J gene TRBJ2-1; perhaps D is TRBD1 or TRBD2 (5 bases each). Trimming cost V 6 bases and J 1 base, with 19 bases left between them. Per the germline V gene, CDR1 is MNHEY and CDR2 is SVGEGT. The CDR3 is made up of 17 amino acids. The CDR3 sequence is CASSPFGRGRSYNEQFF. The CDR3 bases are TGTGCCAGCAGCCCTTTTGGTCGGGGCAGGTCCTACAATGAGCAGTTCTTC.

The rearrangement joins TRBV12-3 or TRBV12-4 to TRBJ2-1; D is unresolved. The CDR3 is 12 residues long. Trimming took 2 bases from V and 5 from J, leaving 4 bases between them. As DNA, the CDR3 is TGTGCCAGCAGTTTACGGCACAATGAGCAGTTCTTC. Encoded protein: CASSLRHNEQFF.

The chain carries TRBV3-1 (or the pseudogene TRBV3-2) and TRBJ1-2, with a possible D match to TRBD1 (5 bases). The CDR3 totals 13 residues. Germline V gives CDR1 LGHDT, CDR2 YNNKEL (reference sequence). Trimming removed 4 bases from V and 8 bases from J, with 14 bases in between. As DNA, the CDR3 is TGTGCCAGCAGCCTCCGGACCGAGGGGGGCTACACCTTC. Translated: CASSLRTEGGYTF.

The chain links TRBV5-1 to TRBJ2-1; 11 positions agree with TRBD2. The CDR3 runs to 20 residues. The trim removed 4 bases at V and 6 bases at J, leaving 21 bases unmatched. CDR1 SGHRS and CDR2 YFSETQ come from the germline V gene. This CDR3 reads CASSRQPLSTSGAAINEQFF. In nucleotides, the CDR3 is TGCGCCAGCAGCCGCCAGCCCCTCTCGACTAGCGGGGCGGCCATCAATGAGCAGTTCTTC.

This chain links TRBV7-2 with TRBJ2-1; 13 bases match TRBD2. Germline V lookup: CDR1 SGHTA, CDR2 FQGNSA. CDR3 length: 15 residues. After removal of 5 bases from V and 7 bases from J, the junction contained 5 bases not matched to a gene. The chain's CDR3 is CASSLRLAGGNEQFF. CDR3 coding DNA: TGTGCCAGCAGCCTCCGACTAGCGGGGGGAAATGAGCAGTTCTTC.

This clone occurred once. The chain has TRBV7-9 and TRBJ1-1, with D unresolved. V was shortened by 7 bases and J by 4 bases, with 13 bases between the two germline ends. Germline lookup yields CDR1 SEHNR and CDR2 FQNEAQ (reference sequence). This CDR3 contains 13 residues. The CDR3 DNA is TGTGCCAGCACCCTGGTTGGGGTCACTGAAGCTTTCTTT. The encoded protein is CASTLVGVTEAFF.

This chain connects TRBV6-5 to TRBJ2-7, with D uncertain. V was cut by 5 bases and J by 1 base, with 6 bases left in between. Germline values: CDR1 MNHEY, CDR2 SVGAGI. The CDR3 length is 12 residues. CDR3 in amino acids: CASSRNSYEQYF. CDR3 DNA: TGTGCCAGCAGTCGGAATTCCTACGAGCAGTACTTC.

The chain has TRBV5-6 and TRBJ2-1; the match to TRBD2 covers 13 bases. V shed 3 bases, J shed 9 bases, and the junction held 9 bases outside the gene matches. The CDR3 has 16 residues. Germline CDR1 and CDR2: SGHDT and YYEEEE. This CDR3 is CASSSGTSGVWSEQFF. The DNA of the CDR3 is TGTGCCAGCAGCTCCGGGACTAGCGGGGTTTGGAGTGAGCAGTTCTTC.

The gene calls are TRBV9 and TRBJ2-3; 10 nucleotides line up with TRBD2. Germline CDR1 SGDLS, CDR2 YYNGEE. The J segment lost 4 bases and the V segment lost 4 bases, leaving 9 bases of the junction unmatched. This CDR3 has 16 amino acids. The CDR3 DNA follows: TGTGCCAGCAGCCCAAGCGGGAGGGCCTTTGCAGATACGCAGTATTTT. Amino acid sequence: CASSPSGRAFADTQYF.

This clone has more than one count but fewer than ten. The V and J genes are TRBV4-1 and TRBJ2-7, with D perhaps TRBD1 or TRBD2 (5 bases each). The CDR3 has 14 residues. Germline V gene data show CDR1 as MGHRA and CDR2 as YSYEKL. The germline V and J ends were trimmed by 4 bases and 7 bases, with 17 bases remaining between them. The DNA of the CDR3 is TGCGCCAGCAGCCCCCCGGGGCTACCGTGGGAGCAGTACTTC. Its protein is CASSPPGLPWEQYF.

V gene TRBV20-1 combines with J gene TRBJ1-5; 10 nucleotides match TRBD1. Per germline, CDR1 DFQATT and CDR2 SNEGSKA (reference sequence). The V segment lost 3 bases and the J segment 4 bases; nucleotides outside the gene matches: 6. CDR3 length: 15 amino acids. CDR3 in amino acids: CSASYKDRGNQPQHF. The CDR3 region has the DNA TGCAGTGCTAGTTACAAGGACAGGGGGAATCAGCCCCAGCATTTT.

The chain's CDR3 is CASSDSETPYEQYF. The CDR3 coding sequence is TGTGCCAGCTCAGACAGTGAGACCCCCTACGAGCAGTACTTC. The rearrangement joins TRBV27 to TRBJ2-7, with D tentatively TRBD1 (5 bases). In germline, CDR1 is MNHEY, CDR2 SMNVEV (reference sequence). The CDR3 is 14 residues long. The V gene lost 8 bases and the J gene lost 2 bases, with 16 bases spanning the gap.

The rearrangement links TRBV7-3 to TRBJ2-1; unclear D gene. The CDR3 is 13 amino acids. Trimming cost V 5 bases and J 4 bases, with 9 bases left between them. Germline V gene data show CDR1 as SGHTA and CDR2 as FQGTGA. The chain's CDR3 is CASSPNTYNEQFF. The CDR3 DNA reads as TGTGCCAGCAGCCCGAACACTTACAATGAGCAGTTCTTC.

The chain carries TRBV25-1 and TRBJ1-2, with 7 positions matching TRBD1. This CDR3 is built from 15 residues. Germline V gene data show CDR1 as MGHDK and CDR2 as SYGVNS. V shed 1 base, J shed 3 bases, and the junction held 5 bases outside the gene matches. CDR3 amino acids: CASSESTGWDYGYTF. CDR3 bases: TGTGCCAGCAGTGAATCGACAGGGTGGGACTATGGCTACACCTTC.

The chain joins TRBV15 to TRBJ2-6, with D uncertain. The CDR3 covers 16 residues. The germline CDR1 and CDR2 sequences are LNHNV and YYDKDF (reference sequence). Trimming pared 2 bases from V and 0 bases from J, leaving 8 bases between. CDR3 in amino acids: CATSRIFVSGANVLTF. The CDR3 coding sequence is TGTGCCACCAGCAGAATCTTCGTCTCTGGGGCCAACGTCCTGACTTTC.

The J gene is TRBJ1-2, the V gene TRBV7-9, with 9 bases identical to TRBD1. V gave up 3 bases and J gave up 4 bases; unmatched junction bases: 0. The germline CDR1 and CDR2 sequences are SEHNR and FQNEAQ (reference sequence). The CDR3 extends over 13 amino acids. The CDR3 DNA sequence: TGTGCCAGCAGCTTGGACAGGGGCTATGGCTACACCTTC. The encoded protein is CASSLDRGYGYTF.